The 2 T cell receptor beta chains given below trace back to one sample, sequenced in a study of OX40 agonist ivuxolimab in advanced cancers. Repertoires were generated with immunoSEQ multiplex PCR, while TCRdb's copy carries only in-frame clones and drops some. The table records tens of thousands of clones, about 92% of them present only once. This material consisted of CD4+ or CD8+ T cells sorted from blood, taken in a trial of the OX40 agonist ivuxolimab. The source of these receptors is an adult with an advanced solid tumor such as melanoma, head and neck, liver or kidney cancer.

The V gene is TRBV10-2, the J gene TRBJ1-1; 7 nucleotides agree with TRBD1. Trimming took 8 bases from V and 6 from J; bases not matched to a gene: 12. Per germline, CDR1 WSHSY and CDR2 SAAADI. This CDR3 has 14 residues. The CDR3 nucleotides read TGCGCCAGCGTCGGAATAGGGACAGTCTCTGAAGCTTTCTTT. The encoded protein is CASVGIGTVSEAFF.

The V and J genes are TRBV5-4 and TRBJ2-1; 8 positions agree with TRBD2. Germline V CDR1 and CDR2: SGHNT, YYREEE (reference sequence). This CDR3 contains 15 residues. With V trimmed by 0 bases and J by 4 bases, 3 bases remained unmatched. CDR3 nucleotide sequence: TGTGCCAGCAGCTTGGAGGCTAGCGGGTACAATGAGCAGTTCTTC. It is translated as CASSLEASGYNEQFF.